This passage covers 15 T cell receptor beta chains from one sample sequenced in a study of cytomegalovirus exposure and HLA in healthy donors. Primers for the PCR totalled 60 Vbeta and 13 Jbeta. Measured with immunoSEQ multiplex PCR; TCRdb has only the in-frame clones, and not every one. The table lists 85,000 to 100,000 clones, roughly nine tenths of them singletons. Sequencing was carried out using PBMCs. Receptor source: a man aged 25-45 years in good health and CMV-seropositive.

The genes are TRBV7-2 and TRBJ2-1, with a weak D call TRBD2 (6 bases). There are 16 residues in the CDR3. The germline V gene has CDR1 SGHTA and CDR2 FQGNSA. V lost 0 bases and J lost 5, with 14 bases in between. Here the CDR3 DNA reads TGTGCCAGCAGCTTAGCAACCGGGAGTAACCACAATGAGCAGTTCTTC. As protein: CASSLATGSNHNEQFF.

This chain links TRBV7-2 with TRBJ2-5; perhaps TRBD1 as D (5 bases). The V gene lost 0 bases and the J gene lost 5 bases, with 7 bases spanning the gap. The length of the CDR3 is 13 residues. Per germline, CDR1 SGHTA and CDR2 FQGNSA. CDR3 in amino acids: CASSLAHRETQYF. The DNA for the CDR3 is TGTGCCAGCAGCTTAGCGCACAGGGAGACCCAGTACTTC.

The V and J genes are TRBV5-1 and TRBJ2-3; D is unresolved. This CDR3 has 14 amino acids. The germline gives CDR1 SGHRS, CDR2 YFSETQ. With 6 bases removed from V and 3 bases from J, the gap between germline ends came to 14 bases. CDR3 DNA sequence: TGCGCCAGCAACCTCTTTGTCGGGACAGATACGCAGTATTTT. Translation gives CASNLFVGTDTQYF.

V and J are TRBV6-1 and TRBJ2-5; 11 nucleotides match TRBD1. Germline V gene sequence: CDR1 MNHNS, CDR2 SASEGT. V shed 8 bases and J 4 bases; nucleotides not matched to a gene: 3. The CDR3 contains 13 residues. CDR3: CASRGQGVETQYF. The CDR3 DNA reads TGTGCCAGCCGGGGACAGGGGGTAGAGACCCAGTACTTC.

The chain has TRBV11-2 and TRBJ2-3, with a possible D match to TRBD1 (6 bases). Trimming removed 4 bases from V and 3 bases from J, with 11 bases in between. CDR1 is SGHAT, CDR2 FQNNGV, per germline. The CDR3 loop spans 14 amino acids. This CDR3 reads CASSSRGFTDTQYF. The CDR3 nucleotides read TGTGCCAGCAGCTCCAGGGGTTTTACAGATACGCAGTATTTT.

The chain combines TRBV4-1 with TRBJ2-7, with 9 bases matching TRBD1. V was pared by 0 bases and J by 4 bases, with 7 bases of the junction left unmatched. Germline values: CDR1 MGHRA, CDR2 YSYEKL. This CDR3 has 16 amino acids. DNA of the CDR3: TGCGCCAGCAGCCAAGATGCCGGGACAGGGTTTTACGAGCAGTACTTC. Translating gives CASSQDAGTGFYEQYF.

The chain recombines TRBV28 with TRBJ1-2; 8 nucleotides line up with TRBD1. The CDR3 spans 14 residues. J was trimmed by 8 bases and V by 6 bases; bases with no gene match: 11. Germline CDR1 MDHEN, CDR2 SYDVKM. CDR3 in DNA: TGTGCCAGCAGGCCTCGGACAGGGCACTTGGGCTACACCTTC. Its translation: CASRPRTGHLGYTF.

The DNA of the CDR3 is TGTGCCAGCAGTTTGAGACAGTGGCCCACTGAAGCTTTCTTT. Amino acids: CASSLRQWPTEAFF. The chain employs TRBV28 and TRBJ1-1; a possible D gene is TRBD1 (5 bases). Germline V gives CDR1 MDHEN, CDR2 SYDVKM. The CDR3 is made up of 14 amino acids. Trimming pared 3 bases from V and 4 bases from J, leaving 12 bases between.

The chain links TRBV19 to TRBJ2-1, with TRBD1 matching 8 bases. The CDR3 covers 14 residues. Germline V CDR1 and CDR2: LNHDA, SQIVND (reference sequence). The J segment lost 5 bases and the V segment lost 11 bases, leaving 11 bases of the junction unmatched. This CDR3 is CASRTGTTDNEQFF. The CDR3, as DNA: TGTGCCTCAAGGACAGGGACAACCGACAATGAGCAGTTCTTC.

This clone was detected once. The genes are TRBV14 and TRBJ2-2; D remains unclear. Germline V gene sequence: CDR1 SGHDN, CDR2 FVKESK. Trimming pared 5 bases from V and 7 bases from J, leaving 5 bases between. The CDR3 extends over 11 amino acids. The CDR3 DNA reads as TGTGCCAGCAGCGCCTACGGGGAGCTGTTTTTT. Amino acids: CASSAYGELFF.

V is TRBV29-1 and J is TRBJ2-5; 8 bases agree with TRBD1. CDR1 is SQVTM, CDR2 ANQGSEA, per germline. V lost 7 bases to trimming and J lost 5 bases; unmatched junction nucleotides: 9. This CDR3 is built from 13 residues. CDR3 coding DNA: TGCAGCGGTGCCGCAGGGGGCTGGGAGACCCAGTACTTC. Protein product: CSGAAGGWETQYF.

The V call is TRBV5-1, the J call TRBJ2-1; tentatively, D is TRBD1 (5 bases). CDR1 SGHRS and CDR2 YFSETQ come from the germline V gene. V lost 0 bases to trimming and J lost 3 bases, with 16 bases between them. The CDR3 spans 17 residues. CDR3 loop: CASSLAVGQGHYNEQFF. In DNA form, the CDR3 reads TGCGCCAGCAGCTTGGCGGTTGGGCAGGGCCACTACAATGAGCAGTTCTTC.

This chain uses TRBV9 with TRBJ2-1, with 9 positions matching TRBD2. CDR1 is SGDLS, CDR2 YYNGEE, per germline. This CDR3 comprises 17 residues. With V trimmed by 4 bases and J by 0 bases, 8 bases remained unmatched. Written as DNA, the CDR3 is TGTGCCAGCAGCCCTCTCCTAGCGGGAAGCTCCTACAATGAGCAGTTCTTC. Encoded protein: CASSPLLAGSSYNEQFF. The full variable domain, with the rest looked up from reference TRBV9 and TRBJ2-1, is DSGVTQTPKHLITATGQRVTLRCSPRSGDLSVYWYQQSLDQGLQFLIQYYNGEERAKGNILERFSAQQFPDLHSELNLSSLELGDSALYFCASSPLLAGSSYNEQFFGPGTRLTVL.

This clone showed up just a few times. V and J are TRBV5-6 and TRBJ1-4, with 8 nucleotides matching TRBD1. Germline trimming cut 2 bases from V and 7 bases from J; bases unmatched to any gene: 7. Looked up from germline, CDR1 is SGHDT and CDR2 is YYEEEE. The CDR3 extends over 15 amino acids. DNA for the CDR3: TGTGCCAGCAGCTTCCGACAGGGGATTCGTGAAAAACTGTTTTTT. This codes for CASSFRQGIREKLFF.

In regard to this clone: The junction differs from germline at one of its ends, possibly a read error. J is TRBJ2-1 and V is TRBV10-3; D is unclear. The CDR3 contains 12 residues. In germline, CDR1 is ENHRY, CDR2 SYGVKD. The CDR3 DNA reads TGTGCCATCAGTACGGCCGACAACGAGCAGTTCTTC. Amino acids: CAISTADNEQFF.